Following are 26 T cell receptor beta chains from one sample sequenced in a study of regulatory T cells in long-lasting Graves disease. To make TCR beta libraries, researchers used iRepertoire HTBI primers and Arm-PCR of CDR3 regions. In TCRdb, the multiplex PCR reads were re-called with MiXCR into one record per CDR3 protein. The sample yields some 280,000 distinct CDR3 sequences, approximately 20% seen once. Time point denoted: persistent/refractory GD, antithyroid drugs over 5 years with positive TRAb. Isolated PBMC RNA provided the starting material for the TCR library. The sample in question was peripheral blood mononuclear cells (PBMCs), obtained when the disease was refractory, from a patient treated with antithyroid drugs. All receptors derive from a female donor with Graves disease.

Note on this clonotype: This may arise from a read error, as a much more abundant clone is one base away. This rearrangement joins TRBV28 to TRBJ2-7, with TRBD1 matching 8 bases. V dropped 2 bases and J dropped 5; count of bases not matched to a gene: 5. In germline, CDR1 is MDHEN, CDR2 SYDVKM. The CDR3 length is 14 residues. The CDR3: CASSLGQGGHEQYF. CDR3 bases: TGTGCCAGCAGTTTAGGACAGGGAGGCCACGAGCAGTACTTC.

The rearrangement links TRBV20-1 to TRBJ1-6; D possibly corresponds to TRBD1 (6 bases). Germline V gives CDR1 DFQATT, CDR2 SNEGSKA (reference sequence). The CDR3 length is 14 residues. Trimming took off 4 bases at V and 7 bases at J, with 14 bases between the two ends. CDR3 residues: CSAKVTGNNSPLHF. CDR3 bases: TGCAGTGCTAAGGTTACAGGGAACAATTCACCCCTCCACTTT.

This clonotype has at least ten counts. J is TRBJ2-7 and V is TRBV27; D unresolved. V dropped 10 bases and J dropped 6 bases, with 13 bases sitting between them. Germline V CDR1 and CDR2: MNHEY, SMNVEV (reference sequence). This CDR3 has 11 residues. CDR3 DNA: TGTGCCACCACGGATTCGGGCGAGCAGTACTTC. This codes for CATTDSGEQYF.

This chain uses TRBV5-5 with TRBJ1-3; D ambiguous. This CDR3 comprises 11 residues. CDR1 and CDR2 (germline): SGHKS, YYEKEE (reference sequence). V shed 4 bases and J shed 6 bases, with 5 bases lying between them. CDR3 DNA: TGTGCCAGCAGCCGTACAAACACCATATATTTT. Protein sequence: CASSRTNTIYF. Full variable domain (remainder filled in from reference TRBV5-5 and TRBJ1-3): DAGVTQSPTHLIKTRGQQVTLRCSPISGHKSVSWYQQVLGQGPQFIFQYYEKEERGRGNFPDRFSARQFPNYSSELNVNALLLGDSALYLCASSRTNTIYFGEGSWLTVV.

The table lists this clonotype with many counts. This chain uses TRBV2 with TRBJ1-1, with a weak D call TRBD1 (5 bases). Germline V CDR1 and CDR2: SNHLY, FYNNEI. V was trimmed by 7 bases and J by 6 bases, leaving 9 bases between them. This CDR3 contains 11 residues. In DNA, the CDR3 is TGTGCCAGCACTCAGGGTTCTGAAGCTTTCTTT. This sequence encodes CASTQGSEAFF.

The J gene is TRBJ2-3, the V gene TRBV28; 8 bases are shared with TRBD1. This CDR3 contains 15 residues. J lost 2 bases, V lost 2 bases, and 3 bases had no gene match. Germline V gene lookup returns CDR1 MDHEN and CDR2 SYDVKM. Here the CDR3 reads CASSLPGQVTDTQYF. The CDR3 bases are TGTGCCAGCAGTTTACCGGGACAGGTCACAGATACGCAGTATTTT.

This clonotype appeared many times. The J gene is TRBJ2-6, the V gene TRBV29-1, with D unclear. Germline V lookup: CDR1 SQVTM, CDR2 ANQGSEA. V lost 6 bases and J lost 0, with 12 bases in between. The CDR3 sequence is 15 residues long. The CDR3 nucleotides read TGCAGCGTCCGGACGGGTAGCTCTGGGGCCAACGTCCTGACTTTC. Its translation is CSVRTGSSGANVLTF.

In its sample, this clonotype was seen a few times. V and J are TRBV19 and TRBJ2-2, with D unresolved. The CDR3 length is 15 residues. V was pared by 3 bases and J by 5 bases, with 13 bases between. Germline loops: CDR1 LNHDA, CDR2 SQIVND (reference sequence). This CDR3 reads CASSMPELGTGELFF. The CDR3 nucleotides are TGTGCCAGTAGTATGCCGGAACTGGGAACCGGGGAGCTGTTTTTT.

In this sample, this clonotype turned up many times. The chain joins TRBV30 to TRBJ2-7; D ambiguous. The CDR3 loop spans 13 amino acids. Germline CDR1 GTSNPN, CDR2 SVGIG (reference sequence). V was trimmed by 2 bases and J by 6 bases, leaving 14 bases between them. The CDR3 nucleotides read TGTGCCTGGAGTCTAACGTTGGGTTCCGAGCAGTACTTC. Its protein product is CAWSLTLGSEQYF.

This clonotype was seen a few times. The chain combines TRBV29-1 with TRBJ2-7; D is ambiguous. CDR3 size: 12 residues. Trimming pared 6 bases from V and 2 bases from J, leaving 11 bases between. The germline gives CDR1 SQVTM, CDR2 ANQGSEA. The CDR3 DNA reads TGCAGCGTCGAGATGTTCCCCTACGAGCAGTACTTC. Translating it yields CSVEMFPYEQYF.

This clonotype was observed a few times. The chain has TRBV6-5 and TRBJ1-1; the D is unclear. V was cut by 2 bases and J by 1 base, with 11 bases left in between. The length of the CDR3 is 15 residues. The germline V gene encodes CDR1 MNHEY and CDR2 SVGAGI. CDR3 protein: CASSYEGWRNTEAFF. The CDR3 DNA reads TGTGCCAGCAGTTACGAAGGCTGGAGGAACACTGAAGCTTTCTTT.

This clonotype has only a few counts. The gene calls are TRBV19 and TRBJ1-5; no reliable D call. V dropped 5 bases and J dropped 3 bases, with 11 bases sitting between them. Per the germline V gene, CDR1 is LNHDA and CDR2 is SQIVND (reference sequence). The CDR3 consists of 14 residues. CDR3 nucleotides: TGTGCCAGTAGTCAATCAGGTTCCAATCAGCCCCAGCATTTT. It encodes CASSQSGSNQPQHF.

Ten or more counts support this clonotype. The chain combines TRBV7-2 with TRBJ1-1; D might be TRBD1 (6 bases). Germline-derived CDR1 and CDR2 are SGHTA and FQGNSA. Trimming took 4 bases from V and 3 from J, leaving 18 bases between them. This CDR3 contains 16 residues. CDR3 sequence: CASSSFIQGSDTEAFF. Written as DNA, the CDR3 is TGTGCCAGCAGCTCCTTTATTCAGGGGTCTGACACTGAAGCTTTCTTT.

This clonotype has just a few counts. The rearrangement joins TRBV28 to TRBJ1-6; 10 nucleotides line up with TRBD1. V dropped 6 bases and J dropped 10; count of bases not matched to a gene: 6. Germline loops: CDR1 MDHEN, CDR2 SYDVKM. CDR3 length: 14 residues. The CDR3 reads CASRLDRGDSPLHF. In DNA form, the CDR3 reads TGTGCCAGCAGGTTGGACAGGGGGGACTCACCCCTCCACTTT.

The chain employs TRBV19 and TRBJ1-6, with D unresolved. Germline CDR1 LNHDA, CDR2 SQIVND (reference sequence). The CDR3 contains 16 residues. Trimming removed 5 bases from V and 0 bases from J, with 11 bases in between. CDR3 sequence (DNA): TGTGCCAGTAGTGTTACCGACGCCTCCTATAATTCACCCCTCCACTTT. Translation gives CASSVTDASYNSPLHF.

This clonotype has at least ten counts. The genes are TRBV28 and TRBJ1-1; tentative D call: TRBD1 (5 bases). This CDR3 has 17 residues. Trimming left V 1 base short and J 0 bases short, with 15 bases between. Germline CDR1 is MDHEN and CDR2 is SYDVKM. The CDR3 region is CASSLSHGGDMNTEAFF. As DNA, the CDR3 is TGTGCCAGCAGTTTATCCCACGGGGGTGATATGAACACTGAAGCTTTCTTT.

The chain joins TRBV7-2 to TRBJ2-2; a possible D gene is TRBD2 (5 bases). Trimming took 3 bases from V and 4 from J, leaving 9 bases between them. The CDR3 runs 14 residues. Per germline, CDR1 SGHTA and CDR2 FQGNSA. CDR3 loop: CASSFSGLTGELFF. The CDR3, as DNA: TGTGCCAGCAGCTTTTCCGGACTCACCGGGGAGCTGTTTTTT. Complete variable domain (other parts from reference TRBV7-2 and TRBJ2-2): GAGVSQSPSNKVTEKGKDVELRCDPISGHTALYWYRQSLGQGLEFLIYFQGNSAPDKSGLPSDRFSAERTGGSVSTLTIQRTQQEDSAVYLCASSFSGLTGELFFGEGSRLTVL.

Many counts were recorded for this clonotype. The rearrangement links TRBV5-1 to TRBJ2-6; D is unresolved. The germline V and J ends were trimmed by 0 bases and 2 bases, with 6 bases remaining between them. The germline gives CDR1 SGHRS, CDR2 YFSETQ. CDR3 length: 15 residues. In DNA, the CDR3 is TGCGCCAGCAGCTTGGAAGAACCTGGGGCCAACGTCCTGACTTTC. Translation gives CASSLEEPGANVLTF. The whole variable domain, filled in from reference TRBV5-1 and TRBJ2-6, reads KAGVTQTPRYLIKTRGQQVTLSCSPISGHRSVSWYQQTPGQGLQFLFEYFSETQRNKGNFPGRFSGRQFSNSRSEMNVSTLELGDSALYLCASSLEEPGANVLTFGAGSRLTVL.

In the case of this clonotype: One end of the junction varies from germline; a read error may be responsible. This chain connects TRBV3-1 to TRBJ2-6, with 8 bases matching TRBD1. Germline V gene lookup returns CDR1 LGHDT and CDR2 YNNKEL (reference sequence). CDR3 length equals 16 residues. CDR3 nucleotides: TGTGCCAGCACCCAACCCAGGGGGCCTGGGGCCAACGTCCTGACTTTC. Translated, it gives CASTQPRGPGANVLTF.

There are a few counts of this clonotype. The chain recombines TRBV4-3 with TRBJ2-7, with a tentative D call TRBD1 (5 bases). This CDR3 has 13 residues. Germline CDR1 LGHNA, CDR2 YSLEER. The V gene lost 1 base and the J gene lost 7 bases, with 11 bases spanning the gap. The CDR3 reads CASSQVVGREQYF. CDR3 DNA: TGCGCCAGCAGCCAAGTCGTGGGGCGGGAGCAGTACTTC.

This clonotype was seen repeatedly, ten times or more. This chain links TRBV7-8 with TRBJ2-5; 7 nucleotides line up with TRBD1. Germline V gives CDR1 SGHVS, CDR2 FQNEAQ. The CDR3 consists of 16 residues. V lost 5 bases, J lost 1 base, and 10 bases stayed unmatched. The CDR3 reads CASSLTLRGLQETQYF. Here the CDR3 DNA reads TGTGCCAGCAGCCTAACGCTTAGGGGGCTCCAAGAGACCCAGTACTTC.

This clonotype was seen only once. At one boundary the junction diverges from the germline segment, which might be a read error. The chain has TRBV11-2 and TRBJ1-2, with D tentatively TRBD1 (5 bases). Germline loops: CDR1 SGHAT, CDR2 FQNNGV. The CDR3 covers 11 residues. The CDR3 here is CASSSGAGYAF. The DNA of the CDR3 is TGTGCCAGCAGCTCCGGGGCTGGCTACGCCTTC.

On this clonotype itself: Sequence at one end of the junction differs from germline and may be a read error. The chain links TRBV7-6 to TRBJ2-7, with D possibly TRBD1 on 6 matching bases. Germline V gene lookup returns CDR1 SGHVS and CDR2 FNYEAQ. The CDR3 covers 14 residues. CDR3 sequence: CASSLAGGSYGQYF. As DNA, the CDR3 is TGTGCCAGCAGCTTAGCTGGGGGCTCCTACGGGCAGTACTTC.

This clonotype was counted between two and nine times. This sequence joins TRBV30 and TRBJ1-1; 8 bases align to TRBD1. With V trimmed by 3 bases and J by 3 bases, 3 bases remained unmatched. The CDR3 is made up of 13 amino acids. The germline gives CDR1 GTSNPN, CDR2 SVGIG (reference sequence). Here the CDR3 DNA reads TGTGCCTGGAGAAAACAGGGGGACACTGAAGCTTTCTTT. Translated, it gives CAWRKQGDTEAFF.

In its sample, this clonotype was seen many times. CDR3 sequence reads: CATSDFRTNQPQHF. The DNA for the CDR3 is TGTGCCACCAGTGATTTCCGGACTAATCAGCCCCAGCATTTT. V is TRBV24-1 and J is TRBJ1-5; D is ambiguous. Looked up from germline, CDR1 is KGHDR and CDR2 is SFDVKD. The CDR3 extends over 14 amino acids. Trimming removed 1 base from V and 4 bases from J, with 7 bases in between.

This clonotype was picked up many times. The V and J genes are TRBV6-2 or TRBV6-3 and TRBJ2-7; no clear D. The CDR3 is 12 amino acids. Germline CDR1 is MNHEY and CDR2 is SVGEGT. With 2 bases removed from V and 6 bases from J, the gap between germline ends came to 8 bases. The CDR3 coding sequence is TGTGCCAGCAGTTACGCCCCAGGCGAGCAGTACTTC. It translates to CASSYAPGEQYF.